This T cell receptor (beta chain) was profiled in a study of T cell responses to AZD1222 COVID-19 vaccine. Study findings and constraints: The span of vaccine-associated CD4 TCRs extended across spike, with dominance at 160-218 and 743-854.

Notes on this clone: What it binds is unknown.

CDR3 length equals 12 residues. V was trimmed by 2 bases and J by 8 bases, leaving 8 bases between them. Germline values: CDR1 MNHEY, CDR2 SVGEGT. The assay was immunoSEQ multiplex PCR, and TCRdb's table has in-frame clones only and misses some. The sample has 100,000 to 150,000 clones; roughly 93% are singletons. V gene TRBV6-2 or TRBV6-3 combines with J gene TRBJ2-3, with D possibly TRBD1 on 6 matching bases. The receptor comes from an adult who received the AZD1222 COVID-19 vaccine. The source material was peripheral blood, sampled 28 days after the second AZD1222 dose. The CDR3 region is CASSYQGPTQYF. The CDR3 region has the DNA TGTGCCAGCAGTTACCAGGGGCCTACGCAGTATTTT.